A selection of T cell receptor beta chains follows, all from one sample in a study of CXCR3-negative and CXCR3-positive naive CD8 T cells. TCRdb re-called the 5' RACE reads and catalogs CDR3 proteins one per entry, DNA excluded. Its table lists tens of thousands of distinct CDR3 sequences. The sample consisted of naive CXCR3- CD8+ T cells from blood. The receptors stem from a human donor in good health. Some clones in this sample may be carry-over from other donors' samples. The CDR3 runs from the conserved cysteine through the conserved F or W. Clone size is not always given. Where it is, it says once, few, many or a class for expanded clones.

j_gene: TRBJ2-7
abundance: .
v_gene: TRBV20-1
CDR3aa: CSARDLGGLSYEQYF

j_gene: TRBJ2-2
abundance: .
v_gene: TRBV6-6
CDR3aa: CASSTEAGAGELFF

j_gene: TRBJ2-7
abundance: .
v_gene: TRBV9
CDR3aa: CASSVGLVSSYEQYF

j_gene: TRBJ2-7
abundance: .
v_gene: TRBV6-2/TRBV6-3
CDR3aa: CASSYEGTHYEQYF

j_gene: TRBJ1-1
abundance: .
v_gene: TRBV28
CDR3aa: CASSPRTANTEAFF

j_gene: TRBJ1-5
abundance: .
v_gene: TRBV5-6
CDR3aa: CASSLGTTHQPQHF

j_gene: TRBJ1-1
abundance: .
v_gene: TRBV4-3
CDR3aa: CASSQDPRGNTEAFF

j_gene: TRBJ2-1
abundance: .
v_gene: TRBV20-1
CDR3aa: CSAPSQVVSYNEQFF

j_gene: TRBJ2-3
abundance: .
v_gene: TRBV6-6
CDR3aa: CASSSPSLDDPFGSFTDTQYF

j_gene: TRBJ1-1
abundance: .
v_gene: TRBV7-8
CDR3aa: CASSLSAGNTEAFF

j_gene: TRBJ2-1
abundance: .
v_gene: TRBV12-3/TRBV12-4
CDR3aa: CASRDEDNEQFF

j_gene: TRBJ1-4
abundance: .
v_gene: TRBV7-9
CDR3aa: CASSYPDRDLSEKLFF

j_gene: TRBJ1-1
abundance: .
v_gene: TRBV7-9
CDR3aa: CASSLAPLGGTEAFF

j_gene: TRBJ1-1
abundance: .
v_gene: TRBV3-1
CDR3aa: CASSPEVRMNTEAFF

j_gene: TRBJ2-3
abundance: .
v_gene: TRBV7-8
CDR3aa: CASSSALGADTQYF

j_gene: TRBJ2-7
abundance: medium-sized
v_gene: TRBV29-1
CDR3aa: CSVEELGSEQYF

j_gene: TRBJ2-7
abundance: .
v_gene: TRBV9
CDR3aa: CASSRTSGGAHEQYF

j_gene: TRBJ2-1
abundance: .
v_gene: TRBV20-1
CDR3aa: CSARSSGPYEQFF

j_gene: TRBJ1-1
abundance: .
v_gene: TRBV14
CDR3aa: CASSQVRTAEAFF

j_gene: TRBJ1-5
abundance: .
v_gene: TRBV15
CDR3aa: CATSREALGNQPQHF

j_gene: TRBJ2-5
abundance: .
v_gene: TRBV7-2
CDR3aa: CASSLTSGDQETQYF

j_gene: TRBJ2-7
abundance: .
v_gene: TRBV4-3
CDR3aa: CASSQAGVSYEQYF

j_gene: TRBJ2-1
abundance: .
v_gene: TRBV12-3/TRBV12-4
CDR3aa: CASSLNSYNEQFF

j_gene: TRBJ1-1
abundance: .
v_gene: TRBV4-1
CDR3aa: CASSHGQGSVNTEAFF

j_gene: TRBJ1-1
abundance: .
v_gene: TRBV4-3
CDR3aa: CASSQVLLQGDTEAFF

j_gene: TRBJ2-1
abundance: .
v_gene: TRBV5-1
CDR3aa: CASSLTDEQFF

j_gene: TRBJ1-1
abundance: .
v_gene: TRBV7-8
CDR3aa: CASSLAPRGAAEAFF

j_gene: TRBJ1-2
abundance: .
v_gene: TRBV6-2/TRBV6-3
CDR3aa: CASSYGVMGTRGYTF

j_gene: TRBJ1-2
abundance: .
v_gene: TRBV2
CDR3aa: CASRERDRGHDYGYTF

j_gene: TRBJ2-3
abundance: .
v_gene: TRBV6-5
CDR3aa: CASSYYGTQYF

j_gene: TRBJ2-7
abundance: .
v_gene: TRBV29-1
CDR3aa: CSVELAGEPYEQYF

j_gene: TRBJ2-7
abundance: .
v_gene: TRBV7-8
CDR3aa: CASSLGSVSGFQGGEQYF

j_gene: TRBJ2-1
abundance: .
v_gene: TRBV7-9
CDR3aa: CASTGGAGYNEQFF

j_gene: TRBJ2-2
abundance: .
v_gene: TRBV7-9
CDR3aa: CASSKTGTGELFF

j_gene: TRBJ2-1
abundance: .
v_gene: TRBV5-1
CDR3aa: CASSLAGAYSEQFF

j_gene: TRBJ2-1
abundance: .
v_gene: TRBV11-2
CDR3aa: CASSLEVTGNYNEQFF

j_gene: TRBJ2-1
abundance: .
v_gene: TRBV7-9
CDR3aa: CASSSPLAGVYNEQFF

j_gene: TRBJ2-5
abundance: .
v_gene: TRBV6-2/TRBV6-3
CDR3aa: CASSVDLAGALGVYQETQYF

j_gene: TRBJ2-5
abundance: .
v_gene: TRBV14
CDR3aa: CASSSNKRIQETQYF

j_gene: TRBJ1-1
abundance: .
v_gene: TRBV19
CDR3aa: CASSIRQVGSEAFF

j_gene: TRBJ2-7
abundance: .
v_gene: TRBV7-9
CDR3aa: CASSLILGGQGAEQYF

j_gene: TRBJ2-7
abundance: .
v_gene: TRBV20-1
CDR3aa: CSARGRSYEQYF

j_gene: TRBJ2-7
abundance: .
v_gene: TRBV13
CDR3aa: CASSLYRDAYEQYF

j_gene: TRBJ2-1
abundance: .
v_gene: TRBV4-1
CDR3aa: CASRTTSGGTQGFF

j_gene: TRBJ1-5
abundance: medium-sized
v_gene: TRBV7-6
CDR3aa: CASSLEFPRASNQPQHF

j_gene: TRBJ2-1
abundance: .
v_gene: TRBV12-3/TRBV12-4
CDR3aa: CASSFGTAQETQYF